The 19 T cell receptor beta chains below come from one sample, sequenced in a study of control samples from healthy donors and cancer patients (dated by TCRdb to between 2020 and 2021). The library came from the immunoSEQ multiplex PCR assay. TCRdb provides this immuneACCESS table in a form limited to in-frame rearrangements. Some clones are lacking; in checked studies, under half of them reflect an unresolved V gene, and why the rest are absent is not known. The sample includes 150,000 to 200,000 clones, with roughly 92% observed a single time. The leading ten clones occupy 1.3% to 1.5% of the sample. The sequencing sample was made of blood. The receptors derive from a woman in her late teens or twenties in good health.

Only one count was recorded for this clone. The chain joins TRBV9 to TRBJ2-1; D unresolved. Looked up from germline, CDR1 is SGDLS and CDR2 is YYNGEE. Trimming took 0 bases from V and 2 from J, leaving 3 bases between them. CDR3 length: 13 residues. The CDR3 region is CASSVEAYNEQFF. The CDR3 DNA is TGTGCCAGCAGCGTAGAGGCCTACAATGAGCAGTTCTTC.

The chain couples TRBV21-1 to TRBJ2-2. TRBV21-1 is designated a pseudogene. This CDR3 region has 12 residues. The CDR3 loop is CASSKVPGELFF. CDR3 nucleotide sequence: TGTGCCAGCAGCAAAGTCCCCGGGGAGCTGTTTTTT.

This chain uses TRBV9 with TRBJ2-3; D possibly corresponds to TRBD2 (7 bases). With 8 bases removed from V and 2 bases from J, the gap between germline ends came to 15 bases. This CDR3 has 14 amino acids. Germline loops: CDR1 SGDLS, CDR2 YYNGEE. CDR3 DNA: TGTGCCAGTACGTCCGGGGGGCACACAGATACGCAGTATTTT. Encoded protein: CASTSGGHTDTQYF. Looking up the rest from reference TRBV9 and TRBJ2-3 gives the full variable domain: DSGVTQTPKHLITATGQRVTLRCSPRSGDLSVYWYQQSLDQGLQFLIQYYNGEERAKGNILERFSAQQFPDLHSELNLSSLELGDSALYFCASTSGGHTDTQYFGPGTRLTVL.

The genes are TRBV5-6 and TRBJ2-5; 10 nucleotides align to TRBD1. The CDR3 loop spans 15 amino acids. Germline lookup yields CDR1 SGHDT and CDR2 YYEEEE. The V and J ends lost 7 bases and 1 base, in that order; junction bases with no gene match: 7. The CDR3 region has the DNA TGTGCCAGCCGCGGGGACAGGGGTGGCCAAGAGACCCAGTACTTC. Translated: CASRGDRGGQETQYF. Full variable domain (outside the CDR3, taken from reference TRBV5-6 and TRBJ2-5): DAGVTQSPTHLIKTRGQQVTLRCSPKSGHDTVSWYQQALGQGPQFIFQYYEEEERQRGNFPDRFSGHQFPNYSSELNVNALLLGDSALYLCASRGDRGGQETQYFGPGTRLLVL.

The V and J genes are TRBV19 and TRBJ1-5; perhaps TRBD1 as D (5 bases). Germline CDR1 and CDR2: LNHDA and SQIVND (reference sequence). V lost 6 bases to trimming and J lost 6 bases, with 18 bases between them. The CDR3 extends over 15 amino acids. CDR3 DNA: TGTGCCAGTAGGAGCCCGTTCAGGGTTGGTCAGCCCCAGCATTTT. Translation: CASRSPFRVGQPQHF. The entire variable domain, with the rest obtained from reference TRBV19 and TRBJ1-5, is as follows: DGGITQSPKYLFRKEGQNVTLSCEQNLNHDAMYWYRQDPGQGLRLIYYSQIVNDFQKGDIAEGYSVSREKKESFPLTVTSAQKNPTAFYLCASRSPFRVGQPQHFGDGTRLSIL.

The chain couples TRBV27 to TRBJ1-2, with D tentatively TRBD1 (6 bases). Germline V CDR1 and CDR2: MNHEY, SMNVEV (reference sequence). CDR3 length: 14 residues. Trimming shortened V by 3 bases and J by 6 bases, and 14 bases separated the two germline ends. Here the CDR3 reads CASSLSGTRDGYTF. Written as DNA, the CDR3 is TGTGCCAGCAGTTTGTCAGGGACACGGGATGGCTACACCTTC.

V usage is TRBV4-1 and J usage is TRBJ1-2, with D hard to call. The CDR3 runs 13 residues. Between the trimmed V and J ends, which lost 0 bases and 4 bases, there was a span of 6 bases. CDR1 is MGHRA, CDR2 YSYEKL, per germline. Here the CDR3 DNA reads TGCGCCAGCAGCCAAGACGGTACCTATGGCTACACCTTC. It codes for CASSQDGTYGYTF.

This chain uses TRBV3-1 (or the pseudogene TRBV3-2) with TRBJ1-2, with D perhaps TRBD1 (6 bases). The CDR3 sequence is 14 residues long. The V gene's germline CDR1 is LGHDT and CDR2 YNNKEL (reference sequence). Trimming took 8 bases from V and 3 from J, leaving 16 bases between them. In DNA form, the CDR3 reads TGTGCCAGCTCTCCAGGGGCGAGCTACTATGGCTACACCTTC. Amino acid sequence: CASSPGASYYGYTF.

This sequence joins TRBV4-3 and TRBJ1-4; 9 positions match TRBD1. From germline, CDR1 is LGHNA and CDR2 YSLEER. The CDR3 runs 15 residues. J was trimmed by 6 bases and V by 4 bases; bases with no gene match: 6. The CDR3 loop reads CASSPWTGADEKLFF. CDR3 DNA: TGCGCCAGCAGCCCGTGGACAGGGGCGGATGAAAAACTGTTTTTT.

This chain links TRBV2 with TRBJ1-5; no clear D. Germline V CDR1 and CDR2: SNHLY, FYNNEI. The CDR3 runs to 12 residues. V gave up 4 bases and J gave up 6 bases, with 7 bases separating them. CDR3 bases: TGTGCCAGCAGTGGGGAACCTCAGCCCCAGCATTTT. Translating it yields CASSGEPQPQHF.

This clone was detected only once. The rearrangement links TRBV28 to TRBJ1-4; D possibly corresponds to TRBD1 (6 bases). The CDR3 sequence is 15 residues long. Germline assignment: CDR1 MDHEN and CDR2 SYDVKM. Deletions cut 2 bases from V and 2 bases from J, with 9 bases between. The DNA for the CDR3 is TGTGCCAGCAGTTTACTTGGACAGACTAATGAAAAACTGTTTTTT. It yields the protein CASSLLGQTNEKLFF. The variable domain in full, completed from reference TRBV28 and TRBJ1-4, reads DVKVTQSSRYLVKRTGEKVFLECVQDMDHENMFWYRQDPGLGLRLIYFSYDVKMKEKGDIPEGYSVSREKKERFSLILESASTNQTSMYLCASSLLGQTNEKLFFGSGTQLSVL.

The chain has TRBV19 and TRBJ1-5; a possible D gene is TRBD1 (6 bases). The CDR3 length is 12 residues. Between the trimmed V and J ends, which lost 8 bases and 4 bases, there was a span of 9 bases. In germline, CDR1 is LNHDA, CDR2 SQIVND (reference sequence). The CDR3 is CASQQGNQPQHF. In nucleotides, the CDR3 is TGTGCCAGTCAGCAGGGGAATCAGCCCCAGCATTTT.

This chain uses TRBV3-1 (or the pseudogene TRBV3-2) with TRBJ2-3; no firm D call. CDR3 length: 13 amino acids. V gave up 4 bases and J gave up 2 bases, with 7 bases separating them. CDR1 LGHDT and CDR2 YNNKEL come from the germline V gene (reference sequence). DNA for the CDR3: TGTGCCAGCAGCCTCTACTTCACAGATACGCAGTATTTT. Amino acid sequence: CASSLYFTDTQYF.

The chain is built from TRBV10-3 and TRBJ2-7; 7 positions agree with TRBD2. The CDR3 has 16 amino acids. Trimming cost V 0 bases and J 2 bases; bases outside gene matches: 7. CDR1 ENHRY and CDR2 SYGVKD come from the germline V gene. The CDR3, as DNA: TGTGCCATCAGTGAGTCTTCGTGGGAGGGTACCTACGAGCAGTACTTC. Its protein product is CAISESSWEGTYEQYF.

The V call is TRBV9, the J call TRBJ2-1, with D uncertain. The CDR3 consists of 15 residues. Per the germline V gene, CDR1 is SGDLS and CDR2 is YYNGEE. Trimming removed 0 bases from V and 3 bases from J, with 10 bases in between. CDR3 amino acids: CASSVDQFGYNEQFF. CDR3 sequence (DNA): TGTGCCAGCAGCGTAGATCAGTTCGGCTACAATGAGCAGTTCTTC.

The chain couples TRBV28 to TRBJ1-1, with D possibly being TRBD1 (5 bases). CDR1 is MDHEN and CDR2 is SYDVKM in the germline V gene. The CDR3 contains 14 residues. V was clipped by 3 bases and J by 5 bases, with 13 bases between them. The CDR3 loop is CASSLRSGGTEAFF. Here the CDR3 DNA reads TGTGCCAGCAGTTTGCGAAGCGGGGGAACTGAAGCTTTCTTT.

V and J are TRBV28 and TRBJ2-5; the D is unclear. CDR3 size: 12 residues. Germline V CDR1 and CDR2: MDHEN, SYDVKM. V was cut by 3 bases and J by 2 bases, with 4 bases left in between. The CDR3 protein is CASSFGQETQYF. The CDR3 DNA sequence: TGTGCCAGCAGTTTCGGTCAAGAGACCCAGTACTTC.

The chain joins TRBV27 to TRBJ1-4, with 7 bases aligning to TRBD1. The V segment lost 6 bases and the J segment 7 bases; nucleotides outside the gene matches: 14. CDR3 length: 16 residues. Per the germline V gene, CDR1 is MNHEY and CDR2 is SMNVEV (reference sequence). In DNA form, the CDR3 reads TGTGCCAGCAGAAGACAGGGATCTTGGGGGGGTGAAAAACTGTTTTTT. Translating gives CASRRQGSWGGEKLFF. Together with reference TRBV27 and TRBJ1-4, the CDR3 gives the full variable domain: EAQVTQNPRYLITVTGKKLTVTCSQNMNHEYMSWYRQDPGLGLRQIYYSMNVEVTDKGDVPEGYKVSRKEKRNFPLILESPSPNQTSLYFCASRRQGSWGGEKLFFGSGTQLSVL.

V and J are TRBV19 and TRBJ1-5; no definite D call. CDR1 and CDR2 from the germline V gene are LNHDA and SQIVND (reference sequence). This CDR3 contains 13 residues. Trimming removed 7 bases from V and 0 bases from J, with 7 bases in between. The CDR3: CASNFYSNQPQHF. CDR3 sequence (DNA): TGTGCCAGTAACTTTTATAGCAATCAGCCCCAGCATTTT. The full variable domain, rest sourced from reference TRBV19 and TRBJ1-5, is DGGITQSPKYLFRKEGQNVTLSCEQNLNHDAMYWYRQDPGQGLRLIYYSQIVNDFQKGDIAEGYSVSREKKESFPLTVTSAQKNPTAFYLCASNFYSNQPQHFGDGTRLSIL.